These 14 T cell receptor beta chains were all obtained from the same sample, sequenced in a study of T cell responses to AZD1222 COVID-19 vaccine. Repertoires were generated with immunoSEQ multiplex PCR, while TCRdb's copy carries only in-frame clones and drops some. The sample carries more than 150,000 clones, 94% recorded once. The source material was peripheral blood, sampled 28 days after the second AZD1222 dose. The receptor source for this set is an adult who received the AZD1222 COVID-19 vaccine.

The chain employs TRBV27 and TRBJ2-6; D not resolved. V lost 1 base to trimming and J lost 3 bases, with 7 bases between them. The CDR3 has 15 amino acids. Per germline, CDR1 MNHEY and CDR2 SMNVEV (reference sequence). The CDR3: CASSLWGIGANVLTF. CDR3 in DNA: TGTGCCAGCAGTTTATGGGGTATTGGGGCCAACGTCCTGACTTTC.

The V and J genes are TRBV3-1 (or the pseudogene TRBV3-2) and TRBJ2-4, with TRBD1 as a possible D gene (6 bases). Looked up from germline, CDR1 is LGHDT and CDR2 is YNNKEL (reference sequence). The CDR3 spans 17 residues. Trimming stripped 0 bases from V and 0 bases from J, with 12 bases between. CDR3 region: CASSQDRGRGAKNIQYF. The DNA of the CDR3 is TGTGCCAGCAGCCAAGATAGGGGCAGGGGAGCCAAAAACATTCAGTACTTC.

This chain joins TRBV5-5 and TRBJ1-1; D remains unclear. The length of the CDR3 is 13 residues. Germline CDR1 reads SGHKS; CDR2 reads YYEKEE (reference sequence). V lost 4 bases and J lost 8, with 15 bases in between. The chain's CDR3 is CASSPLPSLEAFF. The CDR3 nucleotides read TGTGCCAGCAGCCCCTTACCCAGTCTAGAAGCTTTCTTT.

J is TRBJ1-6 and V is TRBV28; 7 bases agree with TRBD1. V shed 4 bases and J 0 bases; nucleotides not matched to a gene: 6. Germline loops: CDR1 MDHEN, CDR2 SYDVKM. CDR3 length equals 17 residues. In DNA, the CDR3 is TGTGCCAGCAGTTCAGGGGGTCTGGGCTCCTATAATTCACCCCTCCACTTT. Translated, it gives CASSSGGLGSYNSPLHF.

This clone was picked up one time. CDR3 DNA: TGTGCCAGTAGTATGGAGGATGTGGGGGCCAACGTCCTGACTTTC. Translation: CASSMEDVGANVLTF. The chain couples TRBV19 to TRBJ2-6; D is perhaps TRBD2 (5 bases). Per germline, CDR1 LNHDA and CDR2 SQIVND (reference sequence). V shed 3 bases and J shed 4 bases, with 10 bases lying between them. The CDR3 loop spans 15 amino acids.

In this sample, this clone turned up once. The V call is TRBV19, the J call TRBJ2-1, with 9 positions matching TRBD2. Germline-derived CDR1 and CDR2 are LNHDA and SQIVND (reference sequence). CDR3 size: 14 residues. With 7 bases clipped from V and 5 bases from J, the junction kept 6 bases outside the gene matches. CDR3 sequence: CASMGGLANNEQFF. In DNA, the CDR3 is TGTGCCAGTATGGGGGGACTAGCCAACAATGAGCAGTTCTTC.

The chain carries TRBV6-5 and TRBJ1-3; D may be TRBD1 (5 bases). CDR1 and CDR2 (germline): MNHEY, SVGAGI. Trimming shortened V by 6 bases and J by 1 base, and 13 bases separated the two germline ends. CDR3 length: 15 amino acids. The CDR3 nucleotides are TGTGCCAGCAGCGCGGGGGGTATGTCTGGAAACACCATATATTTT. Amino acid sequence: CASSAGGMSGNTIYF.

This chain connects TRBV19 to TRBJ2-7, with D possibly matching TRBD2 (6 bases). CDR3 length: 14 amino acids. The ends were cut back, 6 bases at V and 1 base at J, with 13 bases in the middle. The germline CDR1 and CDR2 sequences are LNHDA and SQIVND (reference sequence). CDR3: CASRGSGGSYEQYF. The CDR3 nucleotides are TGTGCCAGTAGAGGAAGTGGAGGGTCCTACGAGCAGTACTTC.

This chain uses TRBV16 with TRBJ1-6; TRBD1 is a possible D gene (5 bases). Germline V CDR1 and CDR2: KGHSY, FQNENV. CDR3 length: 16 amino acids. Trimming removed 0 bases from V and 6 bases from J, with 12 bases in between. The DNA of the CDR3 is TGTGCCAGCAGCCAATCGATCGGGCAGGGTAATTCACCCCTCCACTTT. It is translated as CASSQSIGQGNSPLHF.

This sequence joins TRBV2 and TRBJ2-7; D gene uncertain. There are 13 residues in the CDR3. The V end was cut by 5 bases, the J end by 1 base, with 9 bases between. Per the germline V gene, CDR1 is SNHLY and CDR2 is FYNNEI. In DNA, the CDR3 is TGTGCCAGCAGTCGTGGCGCGTCCTACGAGCAGTACTTC. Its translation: CASSRGASYEQYF.

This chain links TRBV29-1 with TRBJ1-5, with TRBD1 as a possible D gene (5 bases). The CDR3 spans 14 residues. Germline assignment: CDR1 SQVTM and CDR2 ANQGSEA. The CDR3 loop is CNSPRGHRNQPQHF. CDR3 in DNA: TGCAACTCCCCTCGAGGACACCGAAATCAGCCCCAGCATTTT.

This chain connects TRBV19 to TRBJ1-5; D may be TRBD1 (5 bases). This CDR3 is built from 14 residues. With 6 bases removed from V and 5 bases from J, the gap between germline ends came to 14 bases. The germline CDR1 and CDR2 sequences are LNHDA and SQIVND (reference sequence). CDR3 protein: CASRHWGEDQPQHF. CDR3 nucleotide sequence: TGTGCCAGTAGACATTGGGGGGAGGATCAGCCCCAGCATTTT.

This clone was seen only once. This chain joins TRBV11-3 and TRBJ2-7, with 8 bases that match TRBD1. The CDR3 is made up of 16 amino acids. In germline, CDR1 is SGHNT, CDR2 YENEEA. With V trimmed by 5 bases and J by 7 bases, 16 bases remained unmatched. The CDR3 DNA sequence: TGTGCCAGCAGCCAATTGCGGACAGGGAGATTACGAGAGCAGTACTTC. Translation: CASSQLRTGRLREQYF.

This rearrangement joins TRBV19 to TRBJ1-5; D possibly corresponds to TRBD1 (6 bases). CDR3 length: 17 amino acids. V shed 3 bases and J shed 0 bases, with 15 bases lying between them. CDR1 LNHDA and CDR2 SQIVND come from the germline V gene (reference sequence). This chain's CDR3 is CASSISTGSISNQPQHF. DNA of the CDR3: TGTGCCAGTAGTATTTCGACAGGTTCAATTAGCAATCAGCCCCAGCATTTT. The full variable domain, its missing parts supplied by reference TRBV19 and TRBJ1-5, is DGGITQSPKYLFRKEGQNVTLSCEQNLNHDAMYWYRQDPGQGLRLIYYSQIVNDFQKGDIAEGYSVSREKKESFPLTVTSAQKNPTAFYLCASSISTGSISNQPQHFGDGTRLSIL.